This TCR beta chain was retrieved from a study of early T cells in non-severe SARS-CoV-2 infection. Looking at the study overall: Bulk RNA taken from unsorted whole blood was sequenced, leaving chains unpaired. Whole-study findings and limits: Private and CD4 specificities were missed by VDJdb matching, which favored anti-spike CD8 responses.

Concerning this clonotype itself: Its antigen is not known.

Attachment of unique molecular identifiers to individual cDNA molecules was performed. TCRdb called the 5' RACE reads again in MiXCR, with one record for every CDR3 protein. This sample has 50,000 to 80,000 distinct CDR3 sequences, with over 4.5% found just once. Between the trimmed V and J ends, which lost 1 base and 9 bases, there was a span of 10 bases. The CDR3 has 13 amino acids. Germline V lookup: CDR1 LNHDA, CDR2 SQIVND (reference sequence). This chain joins TRBV19 and TRBJ2-1; D is unresolved. This TCR was sampled from an adult who was a healthcare worker with PCR-confirmed SARS-CoV-2 infection or an uninfected control (not recorded which). The sample was whole blood. The CDR3 DNA reads as TGTGCCAGTAGTATAGTCGACCGTGGTGAGCAGTTCTTC. It translates to CASSIVDRGEQFF.